This entry features one TCR beta chain sequence. Its cognate antigen is unknown. This CDR3 region has 15 residues. V shed 7 bases and J shed 4 bases, with 19 bases lying between them. Per germline, CDR1 SGHTA and CDR2 FQGNSA. The PCR was carried out with 60 Vbeta primers and 13 Jbeta primers. TCRdb's table, derived via immunoSEQ multiplex PCR, lists solely in-frame clones and lacks some. The table shows about 130,000 clones, with around 85% occurring only once. This record belongs to a study of cytomegalovirus exposure and HLA in healthy donors. Notes on the study in general: Diagnosis of cytomegalovirus status made by the classifier reportedly showed high specificity and sensitivity. Presence/absence analyses rested on an assumption that sequencing depth was roughly uniform across donors.

The sequencing input was PBMCs. This rearrangement joins TRBV7-2 to TRBJ1-2; the D is unclear. This TCR derives from a boy aged 5 to 17 in good health and CMV-seronegative. The CDR3 protein is CASIPTKGALYGYTF. The CDR3 bases are TGTGCCAGCATCCCGACGAAGGGAGCCCTCTATGGCTACACCTTC.